The present TCR beta chain was sequenced within a study of patients with pleural tuberculosis. TCRdb reprocessed the reads via MiXCR and lists one record per CDR3 protein. The sample includes under 65,000 distinct CDR3 sequences, 7.3% of them seen just once. This CDR3 has 17 amino acids. V lost 0 bases, J lost 0 bases, and 8 bases stayed unmatched. Germline lookup yields CDR1 DFQATT and CDR2 SNEGSKA (reference sequence). This clonotype was counted at least ten times. The source is a human donor with pleural tuberculosis. The V call is TRBV20-1, the J call TRBJ1-1, with 9 bases that match TRBD1. Written as DNA, the CDR3 is TGCAGTGCTAGAGATCGGGACAGGGAGGTTATGAACACTGAAGCTTTCTTT. Its protein product is CSARDRDREVMNTEAFF.